The 10 T cell receptor beta chains in this list originate from one sample, sequenced in a study of control samples from healthy donors and cancer patients. Profiled with immunoSEQ multiplex PCR; TCRdb holds only in-frame clones, not every one. The data contain around 150,000 clones, almost 90% of them singletons. The sample comprised blood. These receptors came from a man aged 18 to 29 in good health.

This clone was found once. V and J are TRBV28 and TRBJ2-2; 9 bases are a match to TRBD1. J lost 7 bases, V lost 7 bases, and 13 bases had no gene match. Germline V CDR1 and CDR2: MDHEN, SYDVKM. This CDR3 is built from 16 residues. In nucleotides, the CDR3 is TGTGCCAGCACCCTACAGAGGACAGGGGTCAGCGGGGAGCTGTTTTTT. This encodes CASTLQRTGVSGELFF.

The chain recombines TRBV27 with TRBJ2-7, with TRBD2 matching over 8 bases. The V gene's germline CDR1 is MNHEY and CDR2 SMNVEV (reference sequence). V dropped 4 bases and J dropped 2; count of bases not matched to a gene: 10. The CDR3 sequence is 16 residues long. CDR3 sequence: CASSSTTSATTYEQYF. The CDR3 DNA follows: TGTGCCAGCAGTTCTACGACTAGCGCAACGACCTACGAGCAGTACTTC.

The chain recombines TRBV3-1 (or the pseudogene TRBV3-2) with TRBJ1-2, with D uncertain. This CDR3 has 15 amino acids. V was shortened by 0 bases and J by 7 bases, with 15 bases between the two germline ends. CDR1 is LGHDT, CDR2 YNNKEL, per germline (reference sequence). The CDR3 spells CASSQDLAGISGYTF. CDR3 sequence (DNA): TGTGCCAGCAGCCAAGATCTTGCAGGCATAAGTGGCTACACCTTC.

The V and J genes are TRBV9 and TRBJ1-3, with D possibly matching TRBD1 (5 bases). V was shortened by 8 bases and J by 0 bases, with 9 bases between the two germline ends. The CDR3 spans 13 residues. Germline values: CDR1 SGDLS, CDR2 YYNGEE. Here the CDR3 DNA reads TGTGCCAGTACGGGGGACTCTGGAAACACCATATATTTT. It specifies CASTGDSGNTIYF.

This clone was picked up a small number of times. This specimen includes other DNA sequences encoding the same CDR3. The rearrangement links TRBV9 to TRBJ2-1; a weak D match, TRBD2 (7 bases). Trimming shortened V by 7 bases and J by 3 bases, and 14 bases separated the two germline ends. CDR3 length: 14 residues. Germline loops: CDR1 SGDLS, CDR2 YYNGEE. CDR3 region: CASGWGGHYNEQFF. Written as DNA, the CDR3 is TGTGCCAGCGGTTGGGGGGGCCACTACAATGAGCAGTTCTTC.

This clone appeared a few times. The rearrangement links TRBV15 to TRBJ2-1; D unresolved. Germline V gives CDR1 LNHNV, CDR2 YYDKDF (reference sequence). The V and J ends lost 0 bases and 3 bases respectively, with 12 bases between them. The CDR3 runs 16 residues. The CDR3 reads CATSRDLNGNYNEQFF. The CDR3 DNA reads as TGTGCCACCAGCAGAGATCTTAACGGTAACTACAATGAGCAGTTCTTC.

The V call is TRBV14, the J call TRBJ2-1; D unresolved. Looked up from germline, CDR1 is SGHDN and CDR2 is FVKESK. This CDR3 contains 16 residues. Trimming took 4 bases from V and 0 from J, leaving 13 bases between them. CDR3 nucleotides: TGTGCCAGCAGCCGTGACGTTCTCAGCTCCTACAATGAGCAGTTCTTC. Translating gives CASSRDVLSSYNEQFF.

The rearrangement links TRBV5-4 to TRBJ2-5; perhaps TRBD2 as D (6 bases). Trimming took off 4 bases at V and 2 bases at J, with 18 bases between the two ends. Germline V gene sequence: CDR1 SGHNT, CDR2 YYREEE (reference sequence). This CDR3 has 16 residues. CDR3: CASSVARLAHQETQYF. The CDR3 DNA reads as TGTGCCAGCAGCGTAGCCCGGCTAGCGCATCAAGAGACCCAGTACTTC.

The chain combines TRBV7-2 with TRBJ2-3; D may be TRBD1 (6 bases). CDR1 is SGHTA, CDR2 FQGNSA, per germline. With 5 bases removed from V and 2 bases from J, the gap between germline ends came to 14 bases. This CDR3 contains 15 residues. Here the CDR3 reads CASSLGAGVTDTQYF. CDR3 DNA sequence: TGTGCCAGCAGCCTGGGGGCAGGTGTCACAGATACGCAGTATTTT.

The chain combines TRBV4-3 with TRBJ2-3, with D perhaps TRBD1 (6 bases). Germline lookup yields CDR1 LGHNA and CDR2 YSLEER. The CDR3 is made up of 15 amino acids. V dropped 6 bases and J dropped 6 bases, with 19 bases sitting between them. CDR3 bases: TGCGCCAGCAGTCCAAACACTATCAGGGGTGATACGCAGTATTTT. As protein: CASSPNTIRGDTQYF.